This TCR beta chain was recovered during a study of T cell responses to AZD1222 COVID-19 vaccine. Libraries were prepared by immunoSEQ multiplex PCR; TCRdb keeps only in-frame clonotypes and omits some of them. The sample includes more than 110,000 clones, approximately 90% seen only once; the top ten take about 3%. The sequencing here drew on peripheral blood, taken 28 days after the second AZD1222 dose. The TCR originated in an adult who received the AZD1222 COVID-19 vaccine.

The CDR3 sequence: CASSVVGDPRDEQFF. In DNA, the CDR3 is TGTGCCAGCAGCGTAGTGGGGGACCCCCGCGATGAGCAGTTCTTC. This chain links TRBV9 with TRBJ2-1; either TRBD1 or TRBD2 may fit D (5 bases each). The CDR3 loop spans 15 amino acids. Germline V gene data show CDR1 as SGDLS and CDR2 as YYNGEE. Trimming removed 0 bases at V and 8 bases at J, with 15 bases between.